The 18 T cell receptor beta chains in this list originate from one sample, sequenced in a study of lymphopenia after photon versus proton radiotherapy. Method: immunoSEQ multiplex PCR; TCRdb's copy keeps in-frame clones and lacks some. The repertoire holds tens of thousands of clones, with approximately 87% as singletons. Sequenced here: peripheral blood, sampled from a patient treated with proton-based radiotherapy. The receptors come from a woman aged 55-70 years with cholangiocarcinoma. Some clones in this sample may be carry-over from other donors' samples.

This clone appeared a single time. The CDR3 spells CASSRGQGSHEQYF. CDR3 coding DNA: TGTGCCAGCAGCCGGGGACAGGGGTCCCACGAGCAGTACTTC. V usage is TRBV7-6 and J usage is TRBJ2-7; TRBD1 matches at 10 bases. The CDR3 loop spans 14 amino acids. Germline V gene lookup returns CDR1 SGHVS and CDR2 FNYEAQ. J lost 5 bases, V lost 5 bases, and 6 bases had no gene match.

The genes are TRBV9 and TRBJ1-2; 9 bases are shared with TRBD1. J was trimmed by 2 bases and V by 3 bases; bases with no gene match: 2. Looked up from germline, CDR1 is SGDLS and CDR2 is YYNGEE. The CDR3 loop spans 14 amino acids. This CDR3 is CASSEGQGNYGYTF. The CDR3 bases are TGTGCCAGCAGCGAAGGACAGGGGAACTATGGCTACACCTTC.

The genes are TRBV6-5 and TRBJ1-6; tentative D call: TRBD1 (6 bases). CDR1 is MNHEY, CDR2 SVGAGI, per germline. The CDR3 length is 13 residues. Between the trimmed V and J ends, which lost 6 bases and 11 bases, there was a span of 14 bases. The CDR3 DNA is TGTGCCAGCAGCCCTACAGGGATGCCACCCCTCCACTTT. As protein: CASSPTGMPPLHF.

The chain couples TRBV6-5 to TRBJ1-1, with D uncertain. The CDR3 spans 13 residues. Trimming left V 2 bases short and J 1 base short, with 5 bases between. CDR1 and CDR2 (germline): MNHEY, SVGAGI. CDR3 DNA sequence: TGTGCCAGCAGTTACCGGGGGAACACTGAAGCTTTCTTT. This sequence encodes CASSYRGNTEAFF.

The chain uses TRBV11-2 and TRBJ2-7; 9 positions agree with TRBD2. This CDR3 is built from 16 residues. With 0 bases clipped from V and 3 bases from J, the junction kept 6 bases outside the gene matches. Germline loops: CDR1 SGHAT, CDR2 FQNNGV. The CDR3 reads CASSLDVAGAFYEQYF. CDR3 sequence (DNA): TGTGCCAGCAGCTTAGACGTAGCGGGGGCCTTCTACGAGCAGTACTTC.

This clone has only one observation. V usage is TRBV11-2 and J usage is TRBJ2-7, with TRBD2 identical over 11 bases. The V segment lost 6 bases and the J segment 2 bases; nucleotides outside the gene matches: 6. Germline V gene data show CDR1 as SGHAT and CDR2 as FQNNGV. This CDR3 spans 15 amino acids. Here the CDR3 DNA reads TGTGCCAGCAGAAAAACTAGCGGGAGCCCCTACGAGCAGTACTTC. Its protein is CASRKTSGSPYEQYF.

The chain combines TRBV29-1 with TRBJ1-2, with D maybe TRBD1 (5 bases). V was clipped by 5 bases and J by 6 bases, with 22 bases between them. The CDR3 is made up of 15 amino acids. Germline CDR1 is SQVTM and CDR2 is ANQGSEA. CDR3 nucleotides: TGCAGCGTTTCCCCTGTGCAGGGAGTTTATGATGGCTACACCTTC. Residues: CSVSPVQGVYDGYTF.

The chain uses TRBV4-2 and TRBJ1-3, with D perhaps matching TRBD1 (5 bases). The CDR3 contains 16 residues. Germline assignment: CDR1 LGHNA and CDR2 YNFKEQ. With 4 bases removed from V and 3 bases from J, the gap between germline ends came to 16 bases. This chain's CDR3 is CASSLGAGRYGNTIYF. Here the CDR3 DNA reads TGTGCCAGCAGCCTAGGCGCAGGGCGGTATGGAAACACCATATATTTT.

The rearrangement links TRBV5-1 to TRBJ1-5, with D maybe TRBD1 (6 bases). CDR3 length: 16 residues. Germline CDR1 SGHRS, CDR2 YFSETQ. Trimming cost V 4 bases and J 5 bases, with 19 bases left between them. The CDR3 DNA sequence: TGCGCCAGCAGCCTCGGGGGGGCTGGTCCCTATCAGCCCCAGCATTTT. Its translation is CASSLGGAGPYQPQHF.

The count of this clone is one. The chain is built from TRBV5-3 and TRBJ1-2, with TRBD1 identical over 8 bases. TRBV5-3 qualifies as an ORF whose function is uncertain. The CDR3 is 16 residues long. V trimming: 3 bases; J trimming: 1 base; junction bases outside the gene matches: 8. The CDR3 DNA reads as TGTGCCAGAAGCTACCGGACAGGGCAAGATAACTATGGCTACACCTTC. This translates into CARSYRTGQDNYGYTF.

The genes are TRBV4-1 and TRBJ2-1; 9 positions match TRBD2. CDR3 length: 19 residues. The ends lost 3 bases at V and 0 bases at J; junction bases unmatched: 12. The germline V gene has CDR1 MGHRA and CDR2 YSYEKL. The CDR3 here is CASSHPGLASGSSYNEQFF. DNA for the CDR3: TGCGCCAGCAGCCACCCGGGACTAGCCTCGGGGAGCTCCTACAATGAGCAGTTCTTC.

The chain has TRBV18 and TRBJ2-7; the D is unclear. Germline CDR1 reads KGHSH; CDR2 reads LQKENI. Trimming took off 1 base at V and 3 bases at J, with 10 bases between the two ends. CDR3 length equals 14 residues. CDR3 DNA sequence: TGTGCCAGCTCACCACGTAAGGAGAACTACGAGCAGTACTTC. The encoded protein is CASSPRKENYEQYF.

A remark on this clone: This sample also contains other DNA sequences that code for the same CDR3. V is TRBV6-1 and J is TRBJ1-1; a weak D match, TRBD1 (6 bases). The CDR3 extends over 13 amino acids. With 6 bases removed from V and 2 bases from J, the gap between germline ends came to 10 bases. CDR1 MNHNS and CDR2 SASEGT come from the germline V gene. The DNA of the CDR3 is TGTGCCAGCAGGGTACAGGGTAACACTGAAGCTTTCTTT. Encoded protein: CASRVQGNTEAFF.

CDR3 DNA sequence: TGTGCCACCCTAAAAGAGAGACCGAACACTGAAGCTTTCTTT. Its protein is CATLKERPNTEAFF. The chain employs TRBV2 and TRBJ1-1; the D is unclear. The CDR3 extends over 14 amino acids. Germline loops: CDR1 SNHLY, CDR2 FYNNEI. V lost 10 bases and J 1 base, leaving 16 bases between the germline ends.

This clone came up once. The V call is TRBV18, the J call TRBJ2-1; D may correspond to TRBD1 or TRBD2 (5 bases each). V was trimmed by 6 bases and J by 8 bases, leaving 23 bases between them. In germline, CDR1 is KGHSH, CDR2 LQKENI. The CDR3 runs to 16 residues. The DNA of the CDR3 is TGTGCCAGCTCCCGGGGCCCACGTCCCTTAAGCGATGAGCAGTTCTTC. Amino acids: CASSRGPRPLSDEQFF.

The CDR3: CASSPRTGGFYEQYF. CDR3 nucleotides: TGTGCCAGTTCGCCCCGGACGGGAGGGTTCTACGAGCAGTACTTC. The chain combines TRBV19 with TRBJ2-7; 8 bases fit TRBD2. The junction had 12 bases not matched to a gene; V was cut back by 8 bases and J by 3 bases. CDR3 length: 15 amino acids. Germline V gene data show CDR1 as LNHDA and CDR2 as SQIVND (reference sequence).

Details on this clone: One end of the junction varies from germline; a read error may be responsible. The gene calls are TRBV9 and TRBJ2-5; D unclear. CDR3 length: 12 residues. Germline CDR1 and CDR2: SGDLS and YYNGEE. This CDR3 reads CASSDPREPQYF. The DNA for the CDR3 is TGTGCCAGCAGCGACCCAAGAGAGCCCCAGTACTTC. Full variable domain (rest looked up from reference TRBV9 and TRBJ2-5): DSGVTQTPKHLITATGQRVTLRCSPRSGDLSVYWYQQSLDQGLQFLIQYYNGEERAKGNILERFSAQQFPDLHSELNLSSLELGDSALYFCASSDPREPQYFGPGTRLLVL.

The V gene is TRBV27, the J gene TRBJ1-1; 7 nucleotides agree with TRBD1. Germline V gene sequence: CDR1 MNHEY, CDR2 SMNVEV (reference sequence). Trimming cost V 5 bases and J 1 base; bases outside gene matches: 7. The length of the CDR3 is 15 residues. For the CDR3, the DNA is TGTGCCAGCAGTGCAGGGGGGATGTGGAACACTGAAGCTTTCTTT. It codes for CASSAGGMWNTEAFF.